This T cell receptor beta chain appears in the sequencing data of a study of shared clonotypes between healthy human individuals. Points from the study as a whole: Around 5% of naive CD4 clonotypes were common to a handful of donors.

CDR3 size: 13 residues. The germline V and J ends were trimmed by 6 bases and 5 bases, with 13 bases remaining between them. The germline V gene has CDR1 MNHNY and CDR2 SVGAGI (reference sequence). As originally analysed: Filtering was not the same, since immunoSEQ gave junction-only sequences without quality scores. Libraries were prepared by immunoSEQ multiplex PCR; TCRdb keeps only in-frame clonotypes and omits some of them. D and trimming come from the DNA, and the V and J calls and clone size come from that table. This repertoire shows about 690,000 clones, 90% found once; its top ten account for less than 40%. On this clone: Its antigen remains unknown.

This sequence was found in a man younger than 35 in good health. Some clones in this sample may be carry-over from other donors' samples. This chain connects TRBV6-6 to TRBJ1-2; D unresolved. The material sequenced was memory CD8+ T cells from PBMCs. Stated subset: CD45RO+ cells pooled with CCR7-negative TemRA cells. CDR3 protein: CASSSGRSYGYTF. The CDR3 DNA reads TGTGCCAGCAGCTCCGGCCGTTCTTATGGCTACACCTTC.